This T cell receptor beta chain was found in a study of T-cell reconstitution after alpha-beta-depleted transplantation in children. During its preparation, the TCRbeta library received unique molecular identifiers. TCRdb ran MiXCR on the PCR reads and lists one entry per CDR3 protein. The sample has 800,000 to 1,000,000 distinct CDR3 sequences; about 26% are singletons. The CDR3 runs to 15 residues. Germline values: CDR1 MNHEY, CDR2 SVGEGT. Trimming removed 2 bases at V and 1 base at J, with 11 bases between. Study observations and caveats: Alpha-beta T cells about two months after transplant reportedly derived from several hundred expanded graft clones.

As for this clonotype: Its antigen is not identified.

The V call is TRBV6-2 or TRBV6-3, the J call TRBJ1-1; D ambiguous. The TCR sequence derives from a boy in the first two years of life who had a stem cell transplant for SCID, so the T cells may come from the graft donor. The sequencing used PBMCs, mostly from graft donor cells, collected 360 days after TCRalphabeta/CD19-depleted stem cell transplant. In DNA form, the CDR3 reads TGTGCCAGCAGTTACCTTACGGCGGGGAACACTGAAGCTTTCTTT. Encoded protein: CASSYLTAGNTEAFF.